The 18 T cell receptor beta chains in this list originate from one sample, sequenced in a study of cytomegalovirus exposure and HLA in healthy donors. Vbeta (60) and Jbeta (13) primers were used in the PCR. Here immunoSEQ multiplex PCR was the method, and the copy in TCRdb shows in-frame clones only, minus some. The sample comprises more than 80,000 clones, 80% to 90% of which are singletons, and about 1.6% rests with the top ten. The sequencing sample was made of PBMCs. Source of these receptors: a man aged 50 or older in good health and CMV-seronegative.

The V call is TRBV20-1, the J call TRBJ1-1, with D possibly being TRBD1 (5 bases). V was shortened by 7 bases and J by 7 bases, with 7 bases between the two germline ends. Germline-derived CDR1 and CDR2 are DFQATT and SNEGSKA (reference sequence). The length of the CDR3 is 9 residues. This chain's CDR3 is CSDQGEAFF. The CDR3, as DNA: TGCAGTGACCAGGGTGAAGCTTTCTTT.

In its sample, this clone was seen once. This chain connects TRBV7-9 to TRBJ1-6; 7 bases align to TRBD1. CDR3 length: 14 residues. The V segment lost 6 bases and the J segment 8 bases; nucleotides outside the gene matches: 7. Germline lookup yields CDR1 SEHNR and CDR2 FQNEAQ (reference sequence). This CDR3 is CASRFTGDHSPLHF. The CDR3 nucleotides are TGTGCCAGCAGATTTACAGGGGATCATTCACCCCTCCACTTT.

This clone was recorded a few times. CDR3 residues: CASSQDLGHGNTIYF. The CDR3, as DNA: TGCGCCAGCAGCCAAGATTTAGGACACGGAAACACCATATATTTT. V and J are TRBV4-3 and TRBJ1-3, with a weak D call TRBD1 (5 bases). CDR3 size: 15 residues. Germline V gives CDR1 LGHNA, CDR2 YSLEER. V was clipped by 0 bases and J by 4 bases, with 10 bases between them.

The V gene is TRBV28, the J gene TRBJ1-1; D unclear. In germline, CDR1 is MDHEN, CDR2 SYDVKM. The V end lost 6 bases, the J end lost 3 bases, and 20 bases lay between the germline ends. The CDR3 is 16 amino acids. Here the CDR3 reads CASRPWGGRSDTEAFF. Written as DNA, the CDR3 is TGTGCCAGCAGGCCCTGGGGAGGTCGGTCGGACACTGAAGCTTTCTTT.

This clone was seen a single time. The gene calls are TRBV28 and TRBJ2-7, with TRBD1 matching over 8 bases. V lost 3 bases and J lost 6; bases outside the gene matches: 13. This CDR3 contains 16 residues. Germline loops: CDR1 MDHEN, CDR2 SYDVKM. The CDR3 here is CASSLARDRLGGEQYF. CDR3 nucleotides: TGTGCCAGCAGTTTGGCCCGGGACAGGCTGGGGGGCGAGCAGTACTTC.

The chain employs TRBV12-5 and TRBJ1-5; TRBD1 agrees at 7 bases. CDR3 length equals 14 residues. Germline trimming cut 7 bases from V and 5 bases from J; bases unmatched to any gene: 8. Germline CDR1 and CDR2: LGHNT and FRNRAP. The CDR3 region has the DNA TGTGCTAGTGTACCGGAGGGGGCTTATCAGCCCCAGCATTTT. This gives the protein CASVPEGAYQPQHF.

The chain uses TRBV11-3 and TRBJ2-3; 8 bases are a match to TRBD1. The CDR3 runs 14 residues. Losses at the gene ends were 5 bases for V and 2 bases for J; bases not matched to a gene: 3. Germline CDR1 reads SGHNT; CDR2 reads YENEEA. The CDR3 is CASSPDRVTDTQYF. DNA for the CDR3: TGTGCCAGCAGCCCGGACAGGGTCACAGATACGCAGTATTTT.

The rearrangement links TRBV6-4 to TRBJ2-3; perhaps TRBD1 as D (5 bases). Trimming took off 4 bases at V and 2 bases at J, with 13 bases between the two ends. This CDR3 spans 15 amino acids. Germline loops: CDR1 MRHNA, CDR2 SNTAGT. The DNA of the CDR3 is TGTGCCAGCAGTGTTCAGGGTACCTTCACAGATACGCAGTATTTT. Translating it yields CASSVQGTFTDTQYF.

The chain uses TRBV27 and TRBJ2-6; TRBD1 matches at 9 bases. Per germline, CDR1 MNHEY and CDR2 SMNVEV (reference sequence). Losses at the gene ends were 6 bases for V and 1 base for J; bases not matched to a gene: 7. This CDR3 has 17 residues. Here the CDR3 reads CASSPGQGVSGANVLTF. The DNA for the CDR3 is TGTGCCAGCAGCCCGGGACAGGGCGTATCTGGGGCCAACGTCCTGACTTTC. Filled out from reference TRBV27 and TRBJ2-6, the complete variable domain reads EAQVTQNPRYLITVTGKKLTVTCSQNMNHEYMSWYRQDPGLGLRQIYYSMNVEVTDKGDVPEGYKVSRKEKRNFPLILESPSPNQTSLYFCASSPGQGVSGANVLTFGAGSRLTVL.

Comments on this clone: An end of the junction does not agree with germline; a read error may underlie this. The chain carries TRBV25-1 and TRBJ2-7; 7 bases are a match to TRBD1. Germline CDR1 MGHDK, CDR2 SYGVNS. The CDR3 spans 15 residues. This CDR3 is CASSGDRDGTYGQYF. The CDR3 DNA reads TGTGCCAGCAGTGGCGACAGGGACGGAACCTACGGGCAGTACTTC.

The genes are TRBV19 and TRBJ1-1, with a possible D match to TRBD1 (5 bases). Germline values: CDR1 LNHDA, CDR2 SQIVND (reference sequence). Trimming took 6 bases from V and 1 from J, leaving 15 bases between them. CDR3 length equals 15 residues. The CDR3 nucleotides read TGTGCCAGTAGCACCTTCTCGACAGCGAACACTGAAGCTTTCTTT. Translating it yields CASSTFSTANTEAFF.

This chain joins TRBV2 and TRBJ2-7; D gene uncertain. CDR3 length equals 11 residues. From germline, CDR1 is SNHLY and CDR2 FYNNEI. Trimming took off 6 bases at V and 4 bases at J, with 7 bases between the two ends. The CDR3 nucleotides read TGTGCCAGCAGAGAGAGGTACGAGCAGTACGTC. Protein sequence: CASRERYEQYV.

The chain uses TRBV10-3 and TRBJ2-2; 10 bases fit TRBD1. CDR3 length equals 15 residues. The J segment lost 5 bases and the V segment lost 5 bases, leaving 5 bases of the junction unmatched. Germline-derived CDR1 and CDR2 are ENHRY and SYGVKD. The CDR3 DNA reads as TGTGCCATCAGTACCGGGACAGGGGTGACCGGGGAGCTGTTTTTT. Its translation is CAISTGTGVTGELFF.

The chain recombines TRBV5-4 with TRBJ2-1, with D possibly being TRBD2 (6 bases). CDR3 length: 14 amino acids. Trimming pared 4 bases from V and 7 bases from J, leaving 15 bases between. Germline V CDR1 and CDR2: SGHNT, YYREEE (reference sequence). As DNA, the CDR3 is TGTGCCAGCAGCGACAACCTAGCGAGGAATGAGCAGTTCTTC. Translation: CASSDNLARNEQFF.

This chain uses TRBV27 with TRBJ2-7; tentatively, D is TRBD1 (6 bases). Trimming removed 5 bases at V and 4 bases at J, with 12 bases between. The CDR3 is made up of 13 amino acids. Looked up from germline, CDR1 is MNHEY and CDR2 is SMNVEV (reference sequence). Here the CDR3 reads CASSIIRGYEQYF. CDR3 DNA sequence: TGTGCCAGCAGTATTATCAGGGGTTACGAGCAGTACTTC.

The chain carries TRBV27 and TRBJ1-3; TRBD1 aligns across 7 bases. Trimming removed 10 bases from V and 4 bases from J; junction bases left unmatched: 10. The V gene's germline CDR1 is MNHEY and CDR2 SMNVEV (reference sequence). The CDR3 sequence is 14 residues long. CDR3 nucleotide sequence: TGTGCCACCATCGACAGGGCGGGCGGAAACACCATATATTTT. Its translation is CATIDRAGGNTIYF.

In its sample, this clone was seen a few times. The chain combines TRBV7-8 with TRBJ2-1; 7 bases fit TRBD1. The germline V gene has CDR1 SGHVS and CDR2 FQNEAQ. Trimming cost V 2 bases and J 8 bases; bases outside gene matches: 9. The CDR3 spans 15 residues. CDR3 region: CASSLRLTGSDEQFF. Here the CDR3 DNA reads TGTGCCAGCAGCTTAAGGTTGACAGGGTCGGATGAGCAGTTCTTC.

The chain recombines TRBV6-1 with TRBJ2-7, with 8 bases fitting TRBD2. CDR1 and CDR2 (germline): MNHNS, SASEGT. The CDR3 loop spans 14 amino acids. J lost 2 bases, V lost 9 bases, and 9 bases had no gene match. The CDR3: CASEPQRGTYEQYF. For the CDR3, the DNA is TGTGCCAGTGAACCCCAGCGGGGGACCTACGAGCAGTACTTC.